The 15 T cell receptor beta chains presented below share a single source sample, sequenced in a study of cytomegalovirus exposure and HLA in healthy donors. Primers: 60 Vbeta forward and 13 Jbeta reverse. Using immunoSEQ multiplex PCR, the repertoire was profiled, and TCRdb retains in-frame clones only, with some absent. The profile shows 90,000 to 130,000 clones, approximately 80% of them singletons. Sequences were obtained from PBMCs. Every receptor here comes from an older woman in good health and CMV-seropositive.

To note about this clone: An end of the junction differs from the germline gene, which may be a read error. This chain links TRBV5-8 with TRBJ2-1; a weak D match, TRBD2 (6 bases). Germline V gene sequence: CDR1 SGHTS, CDR2 YDEGEE. The CDR3 runs to 12 residues. The CDR3 region has the DNA TGTGCCAGCAGCTTGGTGGCGGGATTGATGATCTTC. Protein: CASSLVAGLMIF.

The V gene is TRBV5-1, the J gene TRBJ2-1, with 7 bases lining up with TRBD1. The germline CDR1 and CDR2 sequences are SGHRS and YFSETQ. V lost 4 bases and J lost 6; bases outside the gene matches: 10. There are 15 residues in the CDR3. The CDR3 reads CASSLQQGQFNEQFF. The CDR3 bases are TGCGCCAGCAGCCTACAACAGGGGCAATTCAATGAGCAGTTCTTC.

V is TRBV18 and J is TRBJ2-1; 8 nucleotides line up with TRBD2. Per germline, CDR1 KGHSH and CDR2 LQKENI. The CDR3 length is 15 residues. J gave up 4 bases and V 2 bases, and 4 bases lay outside the gene matches. The CDR3 spells CASSPTLAAYNEQFF. Here the CDR3 DNA reads TGTGCCAGCTCACCAACACTAGCGGCTTACAATGAGCAGTTCTTC.

This clone has just one count. The rearrangement joins TRBV4-2 to TRBJ1-5; D is perhaps TRBD1 (5 bases). This CDR3 spans 16 amino acids. Trimming cost V 1 base and J 7 bases, with 17 bases left between them. Looked up from germline, CDR1 is LGHNA and CDR2 is YNFKEQ. The CDR3 spells CASSQVGQGGRQPQHF. The CDR3 DNA follows: TGTGCCAGCAGCCAAGTCGGCCAGGGAGGAAGGCAGCCCCAGCATTTT.

The V call is TRBV6-6, the J call TRBJ2-7; TRBD2 matches 13 bases. This CDR3 is 15 amino acids long. V lost 5 bases and J lost 7; bases outside the gene matches: 8. Germline loops: CDR1 MNHNY, CDR2 SVGAGI (reference sequence). The chain's CDR3 is CASSDPGLAGYEQYF. DNA of the CDR3: TGTGCCAGCAGTGACCCGGGACTAGCGGGATATGAGCAGTACTTC.

CDR3 sequence (DNA): TGTGCCAGTAGTATAGGGGGGCTCGGCACTGAAGCTTTCTTT. Its protein is CASSIGGLGTEAFF. The chain is built from TRBV19 and TRBJ1-1; possibly TRBD1 for D (6 bases). Germline-derived CDR1 and CDR2 are LNHDA and SQIVND (reference sequence). V dropped 1 base and J dropped 4 bases, with 10 bases sitting between them. The CDR3 sequence is 14 residues long.

The rearrangement links TRBV2 to TRBJ1-2, with D unclear. CDR1 and CDR2 from the germline V gene are SNHLY and FYNNEI. V gave up 4 bases and J gave up 0 bases, with 12 bases separating them. The CDR3 is 15 amino acids. CDR3 loop: CASSARVAANYGYTF. Written as DNA, the CDR3 is TGTGCCAGCAGTGCCCGGGTGGCAGCTAACTATGGCTACACCTTC.

The chain links TRBV5-1 to TRBJ2-2; maybe TRBD1 (6 bases). Trimming stripped 3 bases from V and 4 bases from J, with 13 bases between. Germline CDR1 and CDR2: SGHRS and YFSETQ. The CDR3 length is 15 residues. The DNA for the CDR3 is TGCGCCAGCAGCTCCTATGACAGGCCCACCGGGGAGCTGTTTTTT. Protein sequence: CASSSYDRPTGELFF. Drawing the rest from reference TRBV5-1 and TRBJ2-2, the complete variable domain is KAGVTQTPRYLIKTRGQQVTLSCSPISGHRSVSWYQQTPGQGLQFLFEYFSETQRNKGNFPGRFSGRQFSNSRSEMNVSTLELGDSALYLCASSSYDRPTGELFFGEGSRLTVL.

V gene TRBV2 combines with J gene TRBJ1-1; unclear D gene. The CDR3 contains 12 residues. The germline V gene has CDR1 SNHLY and CDR2 FYNNEI. Trimming stripped 8 bases from V and 3 bases from J, with 10 bases between. The CDR3, as DNA: TGTGCCAGCTTGGGCAGGTACACTGAAGCTTTCTTT. It is translated as CASLGRYTEAFF.

This clone was observed a single time. The CDR3 loop is CASSQEEGTYYEQYF. In DNA form, the CDR3 reads TGCGCCAGCAGCCAAGAAGAGGGGACTTACTACGAGCAGTACTTC. The chain has TRBV4-1 and TRBJ2-7, with D maybe TRBD2 (6 bases). Germline V gene data show CDR1 as MGHRA and CDR2 as YSYEKL. The CDR3 contains 15 residues. V was clipped by 0 bases and J by 3 bases, with 12 bases between them.

The chain couples TRBV29-1 to TRBJ2-3, with TRBD1 identical over 11 bases. Germline values: CDR1 SQVTM, CDR2 ANQGSEA. Trimming removed 6 bases from V and 4 bases from J; junction bases left unmatched: 3. The CDR3 has 13 residues. The DNA of the CDR3 is TGCAGCGTGAGGACAGGGGGCTCAGATACGCAGTATTTT. Translated: CSVRTGGSDTQYF.

The CDR3 region is CATIDSAYEQYF. The CDR3 DNA follows: TGTGCCACCATCGACTCCGCCTACGAGCAGTACTTC. The chain couples TRBV19 to TRBJ2-5; D remains unclear. The J call is doubtful: the DNA matches TRBJ2-7 better. Germline lookup yields CDR1 LNHDA and CDR2 SQIVND (reference sequence). This CDR3 has 12 residues.

The CDR3 protein is CASSVEGGRFLYGYTF. CDR3 nucleotide sequence: TGTGCCAGCAGCGTAGAAGGGGGTCGGTTTCTCTATGGCTACACCTTC. J is TRBJ1-2 and V is TRBV9; perhaps TRBD1 as D (6 bases). Germline V gene sequence: CDR1 SGDLS, CDR2 YYNGEE. Trimming took off 0 bases at V and 4 bases at J, with 16 bases between the two ends. The CDR3 totals 16 residues. Looking up the rest from reference TRBV9 and TRBJ1-2 gives the full variable domain: DSGVTQTPKHLITATGQRVTLRCSPRSGDLSVYWYQQSLDQGLQFLIQYYNGEERAKGNILERFSAQQFPDLHSELNLSSLELGDSALYFCASSVEGGRFLYGYTFGSGTRLTVV.

The chain recombines TRBV28 with TRBJ1-5; the D gene is possibly TRBD1 (6 bases). Germline assignment: CDR1 MDHEN and CDR2 SYDVKM. The germline V and J ends were trimmed by 5 bases and 0 bases, with 17 bases remaining between them. This CDR3 comprises 17 residues. The chain's CDR3 is CASSVPGHRVSNQPQHF. CDR3 in DNA: TGTGCCAGCAGTGTCCCGGGACACAGGGTTAGCAATCAGCCCCAGCATTTT. Using reference TRBV28 and TRBJ1-5 for the parts outside the CDR3, the full variable domain is DVKVTQSSRYLVKRTGEKVFLECVQDMDHENMFWYRQDPGLGLRLIYFSYDVKMKEKGDIPEGYSVSREKKERFSLILESASTNQTSMYLCASSVPGHRVSNQPQHFGDGTRLSIL.

The rearrangement links TRBV7-9 to TRBJ2-7, with D possibly matching TRBD2 (5 bases). CDR1 SEHNR and CDR2 FQNEAQ come from the germline V gene (reference sequence). The CDR3 is 12 residues long. V lost 5 bases and J lost 6, with 11 bases in between. The CDR3 loop reads CASSHTSSEQYF. The CDR3 DNA reads as TGTGCCAGCAGCCACACTAGTTCCGAGCAGTACTTC.